This TCR beta chain was obtained from a study of TIL therapy for anti-PD-1-resistant metastatic lung cancer. About the research overall: Median tumor mutation burden was 1.5 mutations per megabase.

Study results and limitations: The baseline peripheral repertoire was partially replaced by infused TIL clonotypes that later decayed.

Notes on this clone: The antigen is undetermined.

The time point was: pre-treatment sample, taken before nivolumab and TIL therapy. The libraries were made with immunoSEQ v3. The assay was immunoSEQ multiplex PCR, and TCRdb's table has in-frame clones only and misses some. The sample contains around 59,000 clones, around 69% of which appear only once. V was trimmed by 2 bases and J by 3 bases, leaving 15 bases between them. Germline CDR1 is WNHNN and CDR2 is SYGVQD (reference sequence). The CDR3 sequence is 16 residues long. This chain links TRBV10-1 with TRBJ2-3; tentatively, D is TRBD2 (6 bases). Here the sequenced sample was blood, taken at baseline. The receptor comes from a person aged 25 to 85 with non-small cell lung cancer. CDR3 sequence: CASSELLGRGTDTQYF. The CDR3 region has the DNA TGCGCCAGCAGTGAGCTTTTAGGGCGGGGAACAGATACGCAGTATTTT.